These 32 T cell receptor beta chains share one sample of origin, sequenced in a study of circulating CD8 cells and anti-PD-1 response in melanoma. Each library started from about 15 ng of total RNA using the QIAseq Immune Repertoire TCR panel. MiXCR was run by TCRdb on the reads, yielding one entry per CDR3 protein. The profile shows around 150 distinct CDR3 sequences, 15% to 20% of them singletons. Live CD3+CD8+TCRalphabeta+ cells were sorted into four subsets by PD-1 and/or TIGIT. Sequenced material: CD8+ T cells from PBMCs, taken at baseline or after one month of anti-PD-1 therapy (not recorded which). These receptors originate from a human donor with melanoma.

This clonotype is large by share. The chain has TRBV28 and TRBJ2-2; no clear D gene. The CDR3 extends over 17 amino acids. The V gene's germline CDR1 is MDHEN and CDR2 SYDVKM. V was trimmed by 5 bases and J by 2 bases, leaving 18 bases between them. CDR3 sequence (DNA): TGTGCCAGCAGTACCCTTTTTCGGGCGGCTAACACCGGGGAGCTGTTTTTT. Amino acids: CASSTLFRAANTGELFF.

This clonotype is large in the sample. The chain has TRBV2 and TRBJ2-3, with D tentatively TRBD2 (6 bases). This CDR3 is built from 14 residues. Germline CDR1 and CDR2: SNHLY and FYNNEI. V was clipped by 7 bases and J by 2 bases, with 13 bases between them. The CDR3 region has the DNA TGTGCCAGCACGGAGGGGATGATCACAGATACGCAGTATTTT. This sequence encodes CASTEGMITDTQYF.

By share, this clonotype counts as large. The chain has TRBV20-1 and TRBJ2-7, with D perhaps being TRBD1 or TRBD2 (5 bases each). The germline V gene encodes CDR1 DFQATT and CDR2 SNEGSKA (reference sequence). The CDR3 runs 14 residues. The germline V and J ends were trimmed by 5 bases and 0 bases, with 14 bases remaining between them. The CDR3 loop reads CSAPGQGFSYEQYF. CDR3 nucleotide sequence: TGCAGTGCTCCGGGGCAGGGCTTCTCCTACGAGCAGTACTTC.

The chain links TRBV28 to TRBJ2-7; D ambiguous. Germline CDR1 and CDR2: MDHEN and SYDVKM. V lost 3 bases and J 0 bases, leaving 6 bases between the germline ends. CDR3 size: 13 residues. DNA of the CDR3: TGTGCCAGCAGTTTTGGAGCCTCCTACGAGCAGTACTTC. It translates to CASSFGASYEQYF.

By sample share, this clonotype is large. V gene TRBV6-6 combines with J gene TRBJ2-2, with D tentatively TRBD1 (5 bases). The CDR3 sequence is 16 residues long. V lost 8 bases and J 0 bases, leaving 16 bases between the germline ends. Germline-derived CDR1 and CDR2 are MNHNY and SVGAGI (reference sequence). The CDR3 DNA is TGTGCCAGCGGACAAGATTTTTGGCCGAACACCGGGGAGCTGTTTTTT. It translates to CASGQDFWPNTGELFF.

Within the sample, this clonotype is large (0.1 to 1%). CDR3 loop: CATFGAAGGPGPETQYF. The DNA for the CDR3 is TGTGCCACCTTCGGGGCAGCGGGAGGGCCGGGGCCGGAGACCCAGTACTTC. V usage is TRBV28 and J usage is TRBJ2-5; 10 bases fit TRBD2. The germline V gene encodes CDR1 MDHEN and CDR2 SYDVKM. The CDR3 has 17 residues. J gave up 5 bases and V 10 bases, and 19 bases lay outside the gene matches.

By share of the sample, this clonotype is large (0.1 to 1%). The rearrangement joins TRBV27 to TRBJ2-5; D perhaps matches TRBD2 (6 bases). Trimming pared 5 bases from V and 5 bases from J, leaving 12 bases between. This CDR3 has 13 residues. Germline values: CDR1 MNHEY, CDR2 SMNVEV (reference sequence). This CDR3 is CASSRERRETQYF. CDR3 DNA sequence: TGTGCCAGCAGTCGGGAGAGGAGGGAGACCCAGTACTTC.

This clonotype came up a few times. As DNA, the CDR3 is TGTGCCAGCAGTTTAGGAGCCTCCTACGAGCAGTACTTC. Translated: CASSLGASYEQYF. This chain links TRBV28 with TRBJ2-7; D remains ambiguous. Germline V CDR1 and CDR2: MDHEN, SYDVKM. The V end lost 2 bases, the J end lost 0 bases, and 5 bases lay between the germline ends. This CDR3 contains 13 residues.

Details on this clonotype: A junction boundary mismatches the germline segment, possibly from a read error. The chain employs TRBV28 and TRBJ2-7; D remains ambiguous. CDR3 length equals 15 residues. Germline loops: CDR1 MDHEN, CDR2 SYDVKM. DNA for the CDR3: TGCGCCAGCAGTTTTCTCTGGAGCCATCCCTACGAGCAGTACTTC. It translates to CASSFLWSHPYEQYF.

The chain carries TRBV28 and TRBJ2-1; 12 bases are a match to TRBD2. V was clipped by 3 bases and J by 3 bases; unmatched bases: 0. Germline V gives CDR1 MDHEN, CDR2 SYDVKM. The CDR3 covers 15 residues. The CDR3 region is CASSLTSGSYNEQFF. In DNA form, the CDR3 reads TGTGCCAGCAGTTTGACTAGCGGGAGCTACAATGAGCAGTTCTTC.

The CDR3 DNA is TGTGCCAGTAACGCCCCGACAGTAACCGGGGAGCTGTTTTTT. Translating gives CASNAPTVTGELFF. This chain links TRBV19 with TRBJ2-2, with D possibly TRBD1 on 5 matching bases. Trimming pared 7 bases from V and 5 bases from J, leaving 14 bases between. Germline values: CDR1 LNHDA, CDR2 SQIVND (reference sequence). The CDR3 is made up of 14 amino acids.

As concerns this clonotype: A much more abundant neighbour one base away suggests this may be a read error. Because it lacks the conserved phenylalanine or tryptophan at the end, this CDR3 is likely a read error. V and J are TRBV29-1 and TRBJ1-1; D call uncertain. CDR3 length: 10 amino acids. Germline values: CDR1 SQVTM, CDR2 ANQGSEA. Trimming took 4 bases from V and 4 from J, leaving 4 bases between them. CDR3: CSVAATEAFI. The DNA of the CDR3 is TGCAGCGTTGCCGCCACTGAAGCTTTCATT.

By share, this clonotype ranks as large (0.1 to 1%). This rearrangement joins TRBV7-8 to TRBJ2-1, with 13 bases lining up with TRBD2. CDR1 and CDR2 (germline): SGHVS, FQNEAQ. This CDR3 region has 14 residues. V dropped 6 bases and J dropped 7; count of bases not matched to a gene: 3. The CDR3 region has the DNA TGTGCCAGCAGGCCGGGACTAGCGGGAAATGAGCAGTTCTTC. Translated: CASRPGLAGNEQFF.

By share of the sample, this clonotype is large. Since the CDR3 does not end with the conserved phenylalanine or tryptophan, this likely comes from a read error. The chain carries TRBV6-2 or TRBV6-3 and TRBJ2-7, with D unresolved. The CDR3 extends over 12 amino acids. Germline-derived CDR1 and CDR2 are MNHEY and SVGEGT. Trimming took 0 bases from V and 6 from J, leaving 6 bases between them. The DNA of the CDR3 is TGTGCCAGCAGTTACTCGACAACCGAGCAGTACCTC. Translating gives CASSYSTTEQYL.

By share of the sample, this clonotype is large. V gene TRBV5-5 combines with J gene TRBJ2-7, with unresolved D. Germline V gives CDR1 SGHKS, CDR2 YYEKEE (reference sequence). CDR3 length: 13 residues. With 3 bases removed from V and 6 bases from J, the gap between germline ends came to 13 bases. For the CDR3, the DNA is TGTGCCAGCAGCTCCCCCTTAATCAGCGAGCAGTACTTC. Residues: CASSSPLISEQYF. Full variable domain (rest looked up from reference TRBV5-5 and TRBJ2-7): DAGVTQSPTHLIKTRGQQVTLRCSPISGHKSVSWYQQVLGQGPQFIFQYYEKEERGRGNFPDRFSARQFPNYSSELNVNALLLGDSALYLCASSSPLISEQYFGPGTRLTVT.

The table lists this clonotype with a count of one. A junction end diverges from the germline sequence, so it may reflect a read error. The chain couples TRBV29-1 to TRBJ2-7; no firm D call. Per the germline V gene, CDR1 is SQVTM and CDR2 is ANQGSEA. The CDR3 covers 13 residues. This CDR3 is CSVEDGLVYERYF. The CDR3 DNA reads TGCAGCGTTGAAGATGGGCTAGTCTACGAGCGGTACTTC.

By sample share, this clonotype is medium-sized. A much larger clone differs from this one at a single base, so this may be a read error. The V call is TRBV24-1, the J call TRBJ2-1; tentatively, D is TRBD2 (5 bases). The CDR3 covers 11 residues. Germline CDR1 is KGHDR and CDR2 is SFDVKD. The CDR3 DNA reads TGTGCCGCCAGTGCGGGCAATGAGCAGTTCTTC. Translated: CAASAGNEQFF.

This clonotype is judged hyperexpanded. The chain couples TRBV27 to TRBJ2-5; D is unresolved. The ends were cut back, 2 bases at V and 7 bases at J, with 14 bases in the middle. The CDR3 runs to 14 residues. Germline loops: CDR1 MNHEY, CDR2 SMNVEV (reference sequence). The CDR3, as DNA: TGTGCCAGCAGTTTAGGATCAGGATTTGCGACCCAGTACTTC. Encoded protein: CASSLGSGFATQYF.

With respect to this clonotype: No conserved phenylalanine or tryptophan ends this CDR3, so it is likely a read error. This sequence joins TRBV27 and TRBJ2-5; 8 bases agree with TRBD2. Germline V CDR1 and CDR2: MNHEY, SMNVEV (reference sequence). This CDR3 has 16 amino acids. V gave up 5 bases and J gave up 4 bases; unmatched junction bases: 12. The CDR3 DNA is TGTGCCAGCAGTGAGGGGCTAGCGGGTCTGTTAGAGACCCAGTACTCC. It specifies CASSEGLAGLLETQYS.

In its sample, this clonotype ranks as large. V gene TRBV20-1 combines with J gene TRBJ2-1; 11 bases fit TRBD2. Germline values: CDR1 DFQATT, CDR2 SNEGSKA (reference sequence). Trimming at V came to 0 bases and at J to 2 bases, leaving 6 bases not matched to a gene. The CDR3 is 17 residues long. The CDR3 protein is CSARDRTSGSPYNEQFF. As DNA, the CDR3 is TGCAGTGCTAGAGATCGAACTAGCGGGAGTCCCTACAATGAGCAGTTCTTC.

Relative to its sample, this clonotype is large. The chain recombines TRBV2 with TRBJ2-2; TRBD2 aligns across 11 bases. J was trimmed by 4 bases and V by 6 bases; bases with no gene match: 19. CDR3 length: 20 residues. In germline, CDR1 is SNHLY, CDR2 FYNNEI. The CDR3: CASRGRLAGTADPFTGELFF. CDR3 in DNA: TGTGCCAGCAGGGGTAGACTAGCGGGGACCGCTGATCCCTTCACCGGGGAGCTGTTTTTT. Based on the CDR3 plus reference TRBV2 and TRBJ2-2, the full variable domain is EPEVTQTPSHQVTQMGQEVILRCVPISNHLYFYWYRQILGQKVEFLVSFYNNEISEKSEIFDDQFSVERPDGSNFTLKIRSTKLEDSAMYFCASRGRLAGTADPFTGELFFGEGSRLTVL.

The chain employs TRBV4-1 and TRBJ2-1; no clear D gene. Germline-derived CDR1 and CDR2 are MGHRA and YSYEKL. V dropped 4 bases and J dropped 3 bases, with 7 bases sitting between them. This CDR3 is built from 13 residues. The CDR3 loop reads CASSLKDYNEQFF. CDR3 in DNA: TGCGCCAGCAGCCTAAAAGACTACAATGAGCAGTTCTTC.

In this sample, this clonotype is large (0.1 to 1%). CDR3 bases: TGTGCCAGCAGTTACGGGGGTAAGGCCGTTGGAGCTTTCTTT. Translated: CASSYGGKAVGAFF. This chain joins TRBV6-5 and TRBJ1-1; D perhaps matches TRBD1 (5 bases). CDR3 size: 14 residues. CDR1 and CDR2 (germline): MNHEY, SVGAGI. Trimming stripped 2 bases from V and 10 bases from J, with 17 bases between.

This clonotype was counted only a few times. The chain has TRBV28 and TRBJ2-1; D is possibly TRBD2 (6 bases). The V end lost 10 bases, the J end lost 1 base, and 17 bases lay between the germline ends. The CDR3 is made up of 15 amino acids. The V gene's germline CDR1 is MDHEN and CDR2 SYDVKM. The CDR3 bases are TGTGCCATCGTCTTGAGGGGAGGTTCCTACAATGAGCAGTTCTTC. Its protein product is CAIVLRGGSYNEQFF. Full variable domain (rest looked up from reference TRBV28 and TRBJ2-1): DVKVTQSSRYLVKRTGEKVFLECVQDMDHENMFWYRQDPGLGLRLIYFSYDVKMKEKGDIPEGYSVSREKKERFSLILESASTNQTSMYLCAIVLRGGSYNEQFFGPGTRLTVL.

This clonotype ranks as hyperexpanded (1% or more). This chain links TRBV7-3 with TRBJ2-2, with D perhaps TRBD2 (6 bases). The CDR3 runs 15 residues. The V end lost 5 bases, the J end lost 4 bases, and 14 bases lay between the germline ends. Germline CDR1 and CDR2: SGHTA and FQGTGA. The CDR3 DNA reads TGTGCCAGCAGCCGGCTAGCGAGAGGCACCGGGGAGCTGTTTTTT. Protein product: CASSRLARGTGELFF. Together with reference TRBV7-3 and TRBJ2-2, the CDR3 gives the full variable domain: GAGVSQTPSNKVTEKGKYVELRCDPISGHTALYWYRQSLGQGPEFLIYFQGTGAADDSGLPNDRFFAVRPEGSVSTLKIQRTERGDSAVYLCASSRLARGTGELFFGEGSRLTVL.

This chain joins TRBV19 and TRBJ2-2, with a tentative D call TRBD2 (6 bases). The germline CDR1 and CDR2 sequences are LNHDA and SQIVND (reference sequence). The CDR3 contains 15 residues. Deletions cut 3 bases from V and 6 bases from J, with 14 bases between. The CDR3 region is CASSISDYGAGELFF. CDR3 bases: TGTGCCAGTAGTATCTCGGACTATGGCGCCGGGGAGCTGTTTTTT.

This clonotype ranks as large (0.1 to 1%). The chain uses TRBV11-2 and TRBJ2-2; 8 nucleotides match TRBD2. CDR1 SGHAT and CDR2 FQNNGV come from the germline V gene. The CDR3 is made up of 15 amino acids. Germline trimming cut 3 bases from V and 7 bases from J; bases unmatched to any gene: 7. The chain's CDR3 is CASSFGAGENGELFF. The DNA of the CDR3 is TGTGCCAGCAGCTTCGGAGCGGGGGAAAACGGGGAGCTGTTTTTT. Full variable domain (missing parts from reference TRBV11-2 and TRBJ2-2): EAGVAQSPRYKIIEKRQSVAFWCNPISGHATLYWYQQILGQGPKLLIQFQNNGVVDDSQLPKDRFSAERLKGVDSTLKIQPAKLEDSAVYLCASSFGAGENGELFFGEGSRLTVL.

This clonotype counts as medium-sized. One base away lies a much larger clone, so this may be a sequencing read error. V and J are TRBV24-1 and TRBJ2-1, with D possibly TRBD2 on 5 matching bases. This CDR3 region has 11 residues. CDR1 and CDR2 (germline): KGHDR, SFDVKD. The V and J ends lost 9 bases and 6 bases respectively, with 8 bases between them. The DNA for the CDR3 is TGTGCCACCGGTGCGGGCAATGAGCAGTTCTTC. Protein product: CATGAGNEQFF.

The table lists this clonotype with a few counts. This sequence joins TRBV28 and TRBJ1-1; no clear D gene. Germline V gene data show CDR1 as MDHEN and CDR2 as SYDVKM. V was shortened by 3 bases and J by 4 bases, with 6 bases between the two germline ends. This CDR3 has 12 amino acids. CDR3: CASSFLSTEAFF. CDR3 nucleotides: TGTGCCAGCAGTTTTCTTTCCACTGAAGCTTTCTTT.

Judged by abundance, this clonotype is large. The chain is built from TRBV19 and TRBJ1-1; no reliable D call. The V and J ends lost 1 base and 0 bases respectively, with 12 bases between them. CDR3 length equals 16 residues. From germline, CDR1 is LNHDA and CDR2 SQIVND (reference sequence). CDR3 sequence (DNA): TGTGCCAGTAGTATAGCGGAGGGCTTGGTGAACACTGAAGCTTTCTTT. Protein: CASSIAEGLVNTEAFF.

This clonotype is labeled as large. The rearrangement links TRBV27 to TRBJ2-5, with 12 bases aligning to TRBD2. Germline CDR1 is MNHEY and CDR2 is SMNVEV (reference sequence). Unmatched junction bases numbered 6, after V lost 5 bases and J lost 2 bases. The CDR3 has 16 residues. CDR3 sequence: CASSEGLAGLQETQYF. In DNA, the CDR3 is TGTGCCAGCAGTGAGGGACTAGCGGGCTTACAAGAGACCCAGTACTTC.

By share of the sample, this clonotype is large. The rearrangement joins TRBV28 to TRBJ2-2; no clear D. V was shortened by 5 bases and J by 4 bases, with 14 bases between the two germline ends. The V gene's germline CDR1 is MDHEN and CDR2 SYDVKM. The CDR3 has 15 amino acids. The CDR3 here is CASSPLQFSTGELFF. The CDR3 coding sequence is TGTGCCAGCAGTCCCCTGCAGTTCAGCACCGGGGAGCTGTTTTTT.